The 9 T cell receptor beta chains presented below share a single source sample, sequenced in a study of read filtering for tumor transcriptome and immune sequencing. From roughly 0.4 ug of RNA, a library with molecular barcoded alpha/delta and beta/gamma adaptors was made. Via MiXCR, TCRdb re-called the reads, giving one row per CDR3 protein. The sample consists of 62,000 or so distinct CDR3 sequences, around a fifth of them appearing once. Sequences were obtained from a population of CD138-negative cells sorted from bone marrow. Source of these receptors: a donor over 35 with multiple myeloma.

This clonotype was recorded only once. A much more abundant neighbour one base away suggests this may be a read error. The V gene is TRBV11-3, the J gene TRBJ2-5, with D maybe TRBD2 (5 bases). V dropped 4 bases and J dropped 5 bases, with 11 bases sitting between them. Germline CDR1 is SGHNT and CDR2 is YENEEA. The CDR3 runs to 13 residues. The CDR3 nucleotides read TGTGCCAGCAGCTCCCAGGTAGCGGAGACCCAGTACTTC. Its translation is CASSSQVAETQYF.

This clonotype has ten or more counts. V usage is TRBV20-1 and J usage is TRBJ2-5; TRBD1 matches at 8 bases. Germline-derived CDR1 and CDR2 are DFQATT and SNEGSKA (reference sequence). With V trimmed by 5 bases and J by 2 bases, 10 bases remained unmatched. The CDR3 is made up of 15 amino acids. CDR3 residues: CSARAQTGEQETQYF. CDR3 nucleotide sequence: TGCAGTGCTCGGGCCCAGACAGGGGAGCAAGAGACCCAGTACTTC.

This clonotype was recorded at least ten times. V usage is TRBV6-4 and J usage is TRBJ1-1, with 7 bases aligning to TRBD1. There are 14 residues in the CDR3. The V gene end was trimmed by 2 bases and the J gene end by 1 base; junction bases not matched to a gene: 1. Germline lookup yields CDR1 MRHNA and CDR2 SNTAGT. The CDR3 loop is CASSDGDRNTEAFF. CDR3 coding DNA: TGTGCCAGCAGTGACGGGGACAGGAACACTGAAGCTTTCTTT.

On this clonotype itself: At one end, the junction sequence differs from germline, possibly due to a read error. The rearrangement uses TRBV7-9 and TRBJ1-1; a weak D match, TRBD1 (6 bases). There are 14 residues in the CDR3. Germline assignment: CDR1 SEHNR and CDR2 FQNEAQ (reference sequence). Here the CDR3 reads CASKIRGGMPEASF. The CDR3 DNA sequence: TGTGCCAGTAAAATCAGGGGAGGGATGCCTGAAGCTTCCTTT.

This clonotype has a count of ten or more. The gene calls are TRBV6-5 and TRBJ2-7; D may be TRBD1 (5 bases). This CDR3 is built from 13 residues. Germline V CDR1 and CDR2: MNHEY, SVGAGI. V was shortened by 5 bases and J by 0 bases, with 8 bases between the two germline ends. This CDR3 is CASSPGNSYEQYF. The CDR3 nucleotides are TGTGCCAGCAGTCCAGGGAACTCCTACGAGCAGTACTTC.

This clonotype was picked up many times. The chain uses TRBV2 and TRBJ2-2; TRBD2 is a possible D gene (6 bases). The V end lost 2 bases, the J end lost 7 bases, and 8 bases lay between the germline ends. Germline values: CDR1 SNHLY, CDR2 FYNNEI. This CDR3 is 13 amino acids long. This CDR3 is CASSERGIGELFF. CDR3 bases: TGTGCCAGCAGTGAACGGGGGATCGGGGAGCTGTTTTTT.

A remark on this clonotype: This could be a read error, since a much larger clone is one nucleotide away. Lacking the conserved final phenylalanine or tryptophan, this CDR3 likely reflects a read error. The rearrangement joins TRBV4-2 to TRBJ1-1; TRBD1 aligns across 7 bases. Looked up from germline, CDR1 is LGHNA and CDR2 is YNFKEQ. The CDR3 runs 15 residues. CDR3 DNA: TGCGCCAGCAGCCGAGAACAGGGGAGAAACACTGAAGCTTTCCTT. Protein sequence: CASSREQGRNTEAFL.

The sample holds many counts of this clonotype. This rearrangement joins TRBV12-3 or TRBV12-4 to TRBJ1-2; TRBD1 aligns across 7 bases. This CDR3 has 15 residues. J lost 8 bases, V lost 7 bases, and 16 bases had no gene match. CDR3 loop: CASTPGQAGLVGYTF. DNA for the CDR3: TGTGCCAGCACCCCTGGACAGGCCGGATTGGTAGGCTACACCTTC.

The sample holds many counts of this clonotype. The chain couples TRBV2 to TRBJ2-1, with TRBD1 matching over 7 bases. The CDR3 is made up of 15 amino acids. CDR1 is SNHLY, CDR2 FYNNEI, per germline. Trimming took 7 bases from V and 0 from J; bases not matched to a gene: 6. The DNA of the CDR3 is TGTGCCAGCATTCCGGGACAGACCTCCTACAATGAGCAGTTCTTC. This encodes CASIPGQTSYNEQFF.